This T cell receptor (beta chain) was documented in a study of graft-versus-host responses after intestinal transplantation. About the research overall: The whole recipient group had anti-thymocyte globulin induction followed by tacrolimus and steroids for approximately three years. Study-wide points: Recipient marrow harbored GvH clones, some of which surfaced first in ileum or blood. Within allografts, high graft-versus-host to host-versus-graft clonal ratios were seen among patients with graft-donor T cell macrochimerism.

Only in-frame clones appear in the TCRdb table, and some are missing; sequencing was by immunoSEQ multiplex PCR. The sample holds 100,000 to 110,000 clones, roughly 87% seen once. In the case of this clone: Its antigen is still unknown.

The CDR3 is 13 residues long. V lost 3 bases to trimming and J lost 0 bases, with 4 bases between them. Germline CDR1 SGDLS, CDR2 YYNGEE. The starting material was unstimulated CD4+ T cells sorted from spleen or lymph node cells, obtained before transplant. The genes are TRBV9 and TRBJ1-3; unclear D gene. The receptor comes from a human donor who was the organ donor for an intestinal transplant. CDR3 amino acids: CASSANSGNTIYF. CDR3 sequence (DNA): TGTGCCAGCAGCGCCAACTCTGGAAACACCATATATTTT.